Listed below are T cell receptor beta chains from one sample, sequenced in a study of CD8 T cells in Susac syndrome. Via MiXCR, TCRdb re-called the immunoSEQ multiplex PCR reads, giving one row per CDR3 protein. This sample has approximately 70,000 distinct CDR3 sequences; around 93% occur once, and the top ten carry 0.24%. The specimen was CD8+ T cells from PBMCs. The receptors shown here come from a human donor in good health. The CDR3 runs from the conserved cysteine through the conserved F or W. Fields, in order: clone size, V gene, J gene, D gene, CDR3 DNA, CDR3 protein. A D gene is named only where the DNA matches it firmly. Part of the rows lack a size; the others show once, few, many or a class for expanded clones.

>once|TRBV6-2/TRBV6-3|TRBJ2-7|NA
TGTGCCAGCGGGACGGGGGTCTCCTACGAGCAGTACTTC
CASGTGVSYEQYF
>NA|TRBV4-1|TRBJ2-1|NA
TGCGCCAGCAGCGTCTTTGCCCCAGGGCCAGGGTACATGGGTGAGCAGTTCTTC
CASSVFAPGPGYMGEQFF
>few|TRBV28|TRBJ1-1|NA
TGTGCCAGCAGTTTTCGAGGGGTGAACACTGAAGCTTTCTTT
CASSFRGVNTEAFF
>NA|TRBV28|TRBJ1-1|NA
TGTGCCAGCAGGTACCCGAGTGGCAGTCTGAACACTGAAGCTTTCTTT
CASRYPSGSLNTEAFF
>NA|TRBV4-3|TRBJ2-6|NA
TGCGCCAGCAGCCAAGAGGCAGGGTCTGGGGCCAACGTCCTGACTTTC
CASSQEAGSGANVLTF
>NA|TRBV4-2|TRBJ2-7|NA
TGTGCCAGCAGCGAAGCGAGGGGCAACGAGCAGTACTTC
CASSEARGNEQYF
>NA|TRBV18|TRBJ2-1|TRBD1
TGTGCCAGCTCATTGAAGACAGGGGTTTCCTACAATGAGCAGTTCTTC
CASSLKTGVSYNEQFF
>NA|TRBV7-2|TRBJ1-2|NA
TGTGCCAGCAGCGACCCCCACTCTGGGGGGCTAGCTAACTATGGCTACACCTTC
CASSDPHSGGLANYGYTF
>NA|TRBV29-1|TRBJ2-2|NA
TGCAGCGTTAGTCTAACGAACACCGGGGAGCTGTTTTTT
CSVSLTNTGELFF
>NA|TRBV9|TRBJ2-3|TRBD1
TGTGCCAGCAGCCCACAGGGGGCTAGAGATACGCAGTATTTT
CASSPQGARDTQYF
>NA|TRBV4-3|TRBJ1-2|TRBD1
TGCGCCAGCAGCCAAGCGACAGGGGGCTATGGCTACACCTTC
CASSQATGGYGYTF
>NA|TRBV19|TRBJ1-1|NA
TGTGCCAGTAGCTATACCACACCGAACACTGAAGCTTTCTTT
CASSYTTPNTEAFF
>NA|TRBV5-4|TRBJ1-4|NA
TGTGCCAGCAGGGCCGGGGCCCCGGGGGAAAAACTGTTTTTT
CASRAGAPGEKLFF
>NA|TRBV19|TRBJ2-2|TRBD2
TGTGCCAGTCTCGATATAGCGGGGGACTTCGGGGAGCTGTTTTTT
CASLDIAGDFGELFF
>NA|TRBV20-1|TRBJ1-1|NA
TGCAGTGCTAGAGAGGGGGATAGCCCTTACACTGAAGCTTTCTTT
CSAREGDSPYTEAFF
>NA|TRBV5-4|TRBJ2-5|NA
NA
CASSFGDGAGYF
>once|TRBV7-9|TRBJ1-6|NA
TGTGCCAGCAGCCTAGGATGGGGGGACGATAATTCACCCCTCCACTTT
CASSLGWGDDNSPLHF
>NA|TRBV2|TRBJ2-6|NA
TGTGCCAGCGCAGAGCGTGGCCTAAAAGTTAACTCTGGGGCCAACGTCCTGACTTTC
CASAERGLKVNSGANVLTF
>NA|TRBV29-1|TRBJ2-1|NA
TGCAGCGCTCTGTCTGGGGGCCTTGAGCAGTTCTTC
CSALSGGLEQFF
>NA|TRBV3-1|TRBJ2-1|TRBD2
TGTGCCAGCAGCCAAGACATTGGCGGGGGGAGGGACAATGAGCAGTTCTTC
CASSQDIGGGRDNEQFF
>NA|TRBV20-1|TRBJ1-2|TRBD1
TGCAGTGCTCCCACTCCCAGGGGGGCCGACTATGGCTACACCTTC
CSAPTPRGADYGYTF
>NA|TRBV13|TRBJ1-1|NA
TGTGCCAGCAGCTTCGGACATACGAACACTGAAGCTTTCTTT
CASSFGHTNTEAFF
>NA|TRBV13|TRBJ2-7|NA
TGTGCCAGCAGCTCCCTAGGCGGGACACATATCTACGAGCAGTACTTC
CASSSLGGTHIYEQYF
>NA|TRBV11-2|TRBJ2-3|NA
TGTGCCAGCAGCTTTACCCACGCTAGCACAGATACGCAGTATTTT
CASSFTHASTDTQYF
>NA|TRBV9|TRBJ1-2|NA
TGTGCCAGCACCGGAAACTATGGCTACACCTTC
CASTGNYGYTF
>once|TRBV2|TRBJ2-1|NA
TGTGCCAGCAGTTCGCATGAGCAGTTCTTC
CASSSHEQFF
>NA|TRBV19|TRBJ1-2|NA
TGTGCCAGTAGTTATGGGGGCAACCGATACTATGGCTACACCTTC
CASSYGGNRYYGYTF
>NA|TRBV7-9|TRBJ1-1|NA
TGTGCCAGCAGCTTAGAGGTTAGCAGTGATGAAGCTTTCTTT
CASSLEVSSDEAFF
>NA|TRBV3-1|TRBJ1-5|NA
TGTGCCAGCAGCCTACGGGATAGCAATCAGCCCCAGCATTTT
CASSLRDSNQPQHF
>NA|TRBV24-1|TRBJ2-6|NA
TGTGCCACCAGTGAACCTCCTTCCCTCTCTGGGGCCAACGTCCTGACTTTC
CATSEPPSLSGANVLTF
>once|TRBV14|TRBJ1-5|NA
TGTGCCACCCACTTGCGGGCTGAATTTGGCAATCAGCCCCAGCATTTT
CATHLRAEFGNQPQHF
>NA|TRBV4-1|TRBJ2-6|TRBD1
TGCGCCAGCACCCGGGACAGTGCCATAGGGGCCAACGTCCTGACTTTC
CASTRDSAIGANVLTF
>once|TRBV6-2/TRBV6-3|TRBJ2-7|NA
TGTGCCAGCAGTTGGGGGACACTCATAACCGAGCAGTACTTC
CASSWGTLITEQYF
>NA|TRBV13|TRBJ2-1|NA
TGTGCCAGCAGCCCGGACGGCTACAATGAGCAGTTCTTC
CASSPDGYNEQFF
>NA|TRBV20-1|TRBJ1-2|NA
TGCAGTGCTCCTTCCAGCTATGGCTACACCTTC
CSAPSSYGYTF
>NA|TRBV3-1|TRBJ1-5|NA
TGTGCCAGCAACCCGAGGGACGATCAGCCCCAGCATTTT
CASNPRDDQPQHF
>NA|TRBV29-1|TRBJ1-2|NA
TGCAGCGTTGAAGGCGGGCCAACTAACTATGGCTACACCTTC
CSVEGGPTNYGYTF
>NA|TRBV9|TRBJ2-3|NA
TGTGCCAGTAGCGTAGGGCGGAGCACAGATACGCAGTATTTT
CASSVGRSTDTQYF
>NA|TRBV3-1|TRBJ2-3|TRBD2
TGTGCCAGCAGCCCCCGGGTAGCGGGGTGGGGCACAGATACGCAGTATTTT
CASSPRVAGWGTDTQYF
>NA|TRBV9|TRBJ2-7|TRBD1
TGTGCCAGCAGCGCCGGGACAGGAGACTACGAGCAGTACTTC
CASSAGTGDYEQYF
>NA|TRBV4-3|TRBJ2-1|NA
TGCGCCAGCAGCCAGAGGAGTACGAATGAGCAGTTCTTC
CASSQRSTNEQFF
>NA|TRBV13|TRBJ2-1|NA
TGTGCCAGCAGCTTAAGGGAAAACAATGAGCAGTTCTTC
CASSLRENNEQFF
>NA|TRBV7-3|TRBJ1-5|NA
TGTGCCAGCAGCCTCTACGAATCACAGCCCCAGCATTTT
CASSLYESQPQHF
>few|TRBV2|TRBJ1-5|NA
TGTGCCAGCAGGGTAAACAATCAGCCCCAGCATTTT
CASRVNNQPQHF
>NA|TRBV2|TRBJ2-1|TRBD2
TGTGCCAGAGGGACTAACAATGAGCAGTTCTTC
CARGTNNEQFF
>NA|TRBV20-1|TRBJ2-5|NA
TGCAGTGCATTGGACCAAGAGACCCAGTACTTC
CSALDQETQYF
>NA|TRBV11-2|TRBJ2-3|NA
TGTGCCAGCAGTCCTCAGGGGACCACAGATACGCAGTATTTT
CASSPQGTTDTQYF
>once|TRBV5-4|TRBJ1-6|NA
TGTGCCAGCAGCTCGAGACTTAATTCACCCCTCCACTTT
CASSSRLNSPLHF
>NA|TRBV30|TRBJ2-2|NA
TGTGCCTGTCCCCGGGATTACGGGGAGCTGTTTTTT
CACPRDYGELFF
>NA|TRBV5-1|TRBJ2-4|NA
TGCGCCAGCAGCTTAGGTCTACATCCTTGGATTCAGTACTTC
CASSLGLHPWIQYF
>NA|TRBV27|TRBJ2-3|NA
TGTGCCAGCAGTTTGGGTGCACAGGCCACAGATACGCAGTATTTT
CASSLGAQATDTQYF
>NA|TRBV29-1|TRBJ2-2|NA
TGCAGCGTCGATCGAACCGGGGAGCTGTTTTTT
CSVDRTGELFF
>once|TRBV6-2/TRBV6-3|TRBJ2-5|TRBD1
TGTGCCAGCACGCAACAGGGGGCTGGGGAGACCCAGTACTTC
CASTQQGAGETQYF
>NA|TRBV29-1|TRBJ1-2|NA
TGCAGCGCCCCCGTACTGGGTTATGGCTACACCTTC
CSAPVLGYGYTF
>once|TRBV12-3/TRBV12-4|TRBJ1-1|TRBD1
TGTGCCAGCCGCCGGGACAGAGATTACACTGAAGCTTTCTTT
CASRRDRDYTEAFF
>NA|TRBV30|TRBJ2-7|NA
TGTGCCTGGAGGGACATCTCCTACGAGCAGTACTTC
CAWRDISYEQYF
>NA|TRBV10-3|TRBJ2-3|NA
TGTGCCATCAGTGAGTCGGGGGTTGGCACAGATACGCAGTATTTT
CAISESGVGTDTQYF
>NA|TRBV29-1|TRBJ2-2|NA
TGCAGCGTCCCCTATGAAAGCGGGGAGCTGTTTTTT
CSVPYESGELFF
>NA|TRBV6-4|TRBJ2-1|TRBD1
TGTGCCAGCAGTGCCCGGGACAGCGTGTCCTACAATGAGCAGTTCTTC
CASSARDSVSYNEQFF